These T cell receptor beta chains were read from a single sample in a study of cytomegalovirus exposure and HLA in healthy donors. Method: immunoSEQ multiplex PCR; TCRdb's copy keeps in-frame clones and lacks some. Seen here are about 120,000 clones, about 74% observed once, and the top ten hold 2% to 3%. What was sequenced was PBMCs. Receptors were obtained from a female donor in good health and CMV-seronegative. The CDR3 runs from the conserved cysteine through the conserved F or W. D genes are given only for firm matches. Not all rows give a size; the values are once, few, many and, for expanded clones, a class.

>TRBJ1-1|TRBV5-5|.|.|17
TGTGCCAGCAGCCCCAATCGCGTCGAAGATTCCGACACTGAAGCTTTCTTT
CASSPNRVEDSDTEAFF
>TRBJ1-1|TRBV18|TRBD1|.|18
TGTGCCAGCTCACCACCGGTGGGACAGGGGTCCACGTACCTTGAAGCTTTCTTT
CASSPPVGQGSTYLEAFF
>TRBJ2-5|TRBV5-6|.|.|14
TGTGCCAGCAGCACAGGACTACAGCAAGAGACCCAGTACTTC
CASSTGLQQETQYF
>TRBJ2-5|TRBV2|.|.|13
TGTGCCAGCATGGTCGGGGGTCAAGAGACCCAGTACTTC
CASMVGGQETQYF
>TRBJ2-7|TRBV7-9|TRBD1|.|16
TGTGCCAGCAGCCCAGCCAAAGGACAGGGCTCCTACGAGCAGTACTTC
CASSPAKGQGSYEQYF
>TRBJ1-1|TRBV6-5|TRBD1|few|16
TGTGCCAGCAGTTACTCGGGGACAGGGGGGAACACTGAAGCTTTCTTT
CASSYSGTGGNTEAFF
>TRBJ2-7|TRBV7-2|TRBD2|.|14
TGTGCCAGCAGCCCACGCCCGAGGGAGGGCGAGCAGTACTTC
CASSPRPREGEQYF
>TRBJ2-1|TRBV4-2|.|few|12
TGTGCCAGCAGCCCAATGACTCGTGAGCAGTTCTTC
CASSPMTREQFF
>TRBJ2-5|TRBV6-1|.|.|15
TGTGCCAGCAGAGGGTTTGGACACCACCAAGAGACCCAGTACTTC
CASRGFGHHQETQYF
>TRBJ1-5|TRBV4-2|TRBD1|.|16
TGTGCCAGCAGCCAAGGGACAGGGGGCAGCAATCAGCCCCAGCATTTT
CASSQGTGGSNQPQHF
>TRBJ2-5|TRBV5-4|.|few|13
TGTGCCAGCAGCCCTACTAGGGTAGAGACCCAGTACTTC
CASSPTRVETQYF
>TRBJ1-2|TRBV6-5|.|.|14
TGTGCCAGCAGTTCCATACGGTCCGAGAGAGACTACACCTTC
CASSSIRSERDYTF
>TRBJ2-2|TRBV2|.|.|16
TGTGCCAGCAGTGTAGGGCAGGGGCAGAACACCGGGGAGCTGTTTTTT
CASSVGQGQNTGELFF
>TRBJ2-3|TRBV5-8|.|.|15
TGTGCCAGCAGCACCGGCCTAACAGGCACAGATACGCAGTATTTT
CASSTGLTGTDTQYF
>TRBJ1-6|TRBV5-1|.|.|15
TGCGCCAGCAGCCCCACAAAATCCGCACAAGAAAACCTCCACTTT
CASSPTKSAQENLHF
>TRBJ1-1|TRBV5-5|.|few|14
TGTGCCAGCAGCTCTAACAGGGAGAGGACTGAAGCTTTCTTT
CASSSNRERTEAFF
>TRBJ2-1|TRBV7-3|TRBD2|.|17
TGTGCCAGCAGTTCCCTCCTAGCGGGGGGCTTTTACAATGAGCAGTTCTTC
CASSSLLAGGFYNEQFF
>TRBJ2-5|TRBV5-4|.|.|18
TGTGCCAGCAGCTTGAAGCAGGTGGGGGGGCGGGCCCAAGAGACCCAGTACTTC
CASSLKQVGGRAQETQYF
>TRBJ2-7|TRBV27|.|medium-sized|13
TGTGCCAGCAGTTCGGACAGAGCCTACGAGCAGTACTTC
CASSSDRAYEQYF
>TRBJ1-2|TRBV18|TRBD1|.|13
TGTGCCAGCTCGGACGGGACAGTCTATGGCTACACCTTC
CASSDGTVYGYTF
>TRBJ2-5|TRBV7-2|TRBD2|.|15
TGTGCCAGCAGCACCCGGGGGGGCTCGTGGGAGACCCAGTACTTC
CASSTRGGSWETQYF
>TRBJ1-2|TRBV18|TRBD1|.|15
TGTGCCAGCTCACCACAACAGGGACAGGGAAGCGGCTACACCTTC
CASSPQQGQGSGYTF
>TRBJ2-1|TRBV18|.|.|11
TGTGCCAGCTCCCGTAGTGTTGAGCAGTTCTTC
CASSRSVEQFF
>TRBJ2-1|TRBV6-4|.|.|13
TGTGCCAGCAGTGGGGGGGTGGAAAATGAGCAGTTCTTC
CASSGGVENEQFF
>TRBJ2-7|TRBV28|.|.|13
TGTGCCAGCAGTCAGAACACCATCTACGAGCAGTACTTC
CASSQNTIYEQYF
>TRBJ1-1|TRBV2|TRBD1|.|17
TGTGCCAGCAGCTCCCCCTGGGGCGACAGGGGGAACACTGAAGCTTTCTTT
CASSSPWGDRGNTEAFF
>TRBJ1-2|TRBV7-9|TRBD1|.|14
TGTGCCAGCAGCTTTTCGGGACAGGGGGACGGCTACACCTTC
CASSFSGQGDGYTF
>TRBJ2-7|TRBV5-1|TRBD2|.|15
TGCGCCAGCAGCTTGAAACCGGGACTAGCCGTCGAGCAGTACTTC
CASSLKPGLAVEQYF
>TRBJ1-2|TRBV30|.|.|15
TGTGCCTGGAGTGTACTGACTTTAGCTAACTATGGCTACACCTTC
CAWSVLTLANYGYTF
>TRBJ2-3|TRBV19|.|.|15
TGTGCCAGTAGCTCCCGGGTCCTAACCACAGATACGCAGTATTTT
CASSSRVLTTDTQYF
>TRBJ1-1|TRBV5-1|.|.|16
TGCGCCAGCAGCTTGAAGGCAGGGACTGGGGGCACTGAAGCTTTCTTT
CASSLKAGTGGTEAFF
>TRBJ2-7|TRBV4-3|.|.|16
TGCGCCAGCAGCCAAGATGAGGGGGGGGGTGCCTACGAGCAGTACTTC
CASSQDEGGGAYEQYF
>TRBJ2-5|TRBV6-5|.|.|15
TGTGCCAGCAGTTCGGTGCACGCAGGCGAAGAGACCCAGTACTTC
CASSSVHAGEETQYF
>TRBJ2-5|TRBV10-3|TRBD2|.|14
TGTGCCATCAGACACAGCGGGGGGGGAGAGACCCAGTACTTC
CAIRHSGGGETQYF
>TRBJ2-2|TRBV7-3|TRBD1|.|14
TGTGCCAGCAGCCCGGGACAGGGGGTCGGGGAGCTGTTTTTT
CASSPGQGVGELFF
>TRBJ2-7|TRBV27|TRBD1|.|15
TGTGCCAGCAGTTTAGCGGACAGGACGGTCTACGAGCAGTACTTC
CASSLADRTVYEQYF
>TRBJ2-3|TRBV5-1|.|.|17
TGCGCCAGCAGCTTGGCCAGCGTCCAGGGCCGCACAGATACGCAGTATTTT
CASSLASVQGRTDTQYF
>TRBJ1-2|TRBV5-1|TRBD1|.|17
TGCGCCAGCAGCACGGAATCCGGGACAGGGATTCGGGGTGGCTACACCTTC
CASSTESGTGIRGGYTF
>TRBJ1-2|TRBV6-5|TRBD1|.|13
TGTGCCAGCAGGATCCCGGGACAGTATGGCTACACCTTC
CASRIPGQYGYTF
>TRBJ1-4|TRBV15|.|.|17
TGTGCCACCACCCCGGGCCAGGGTTTTAACCTGGGTGAAAAACTGTTTTTT
CATTPGQGFNLGEKLFF
>TRBJ2-5|TRBV2|.|.|13
TGTGCCAGCAGCCTAAACAGAGAAGAGACCCAGTACTTC
CASSLNREETQYF
>TRBJ1-1|TRBV7-9|.|few|15
TGTGCCAGCAGCTTAGGATCCCTGTTGAGCACTGAAGCTTTCTTT
CASSLGSLLSTEAFF
>TRBJ1-1|TRBV5-6|TRBD1|.|12
TGTGCCAGCAGCGTACGGGACAGTGAAGCTTTCTTT
CASSVRDSEAFF
>TRBJ2-7|TRBV5-4|.|.|14
TGTGCCAGCAGCTTCCTACAGGGACCCTACGAGCAGTACTTC
CASSFLQGPYEQYF
>TRBJ2-5|TRBV5-1|.|.|14
TGCGCCAGCAGCTTGGACCAGGGTTACGAGACCCAGTACTTC
CASSLDQGYETQYF